This T cell receptor (beta chain) was observed in a study of regulatory T cells. General study results and limits: Hydrophobic residues at CDR3 positions 6 and 7 were enriched in conventional CD4+ T cells of CD3G-deficient patients.

As to this clone: Its antigen is still unknown.

The primer mix had 52 TRBV and 13 TRBJ primers. Using immunoSEQ multiplex PCR, the repertoire was profiled, and TCRdb retains in-frame clones only, with some absent. The top ten clones hold over 0.85% of a sample with 30,000 to 40,000 clones, 93% of them seen once. Germline assignment: CDR1 MNHNS and CDR2 SASEGT. This CDR3 has 16 residues. The ends were cut back, 2 bases at V and 4 bases at J, with 15 bases in the middle. The sequence came from a child aged 2-15 years with CD3G deficiency. The gene calls are TRBV6-1 and TRBJ2-1, with a weak D call TRBD2 (6 bases). Specimen: conventional CD4+ T cells sorted from blood. The DNA of the CDR3 is TGTGCCAGCAGTGAAACACGGGGAAGCGGGTACAATGAGCAGTTCTTC. It specifies CASSETRGSGYNEQFF.